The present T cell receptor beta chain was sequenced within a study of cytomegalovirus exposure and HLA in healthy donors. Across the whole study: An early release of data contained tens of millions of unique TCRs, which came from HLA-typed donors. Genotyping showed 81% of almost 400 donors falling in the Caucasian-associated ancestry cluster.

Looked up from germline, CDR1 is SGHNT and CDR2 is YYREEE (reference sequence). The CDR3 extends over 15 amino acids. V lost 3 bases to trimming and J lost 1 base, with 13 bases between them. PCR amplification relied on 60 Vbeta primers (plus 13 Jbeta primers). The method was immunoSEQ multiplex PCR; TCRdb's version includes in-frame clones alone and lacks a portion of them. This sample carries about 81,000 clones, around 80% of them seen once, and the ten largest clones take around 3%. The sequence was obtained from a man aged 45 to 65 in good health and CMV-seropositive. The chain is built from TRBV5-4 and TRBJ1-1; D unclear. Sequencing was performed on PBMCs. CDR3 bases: TGTGCCAGCAGCTCTAACTACTGGTCGAACACTGAAGCTTTCTTT. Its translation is CASSSNYWSNTEAFF.